This T cell receptor (beta chain) was profiled in a study of T cells in Graves' hyperthyroidism and ophthalmopathy. Study background: Peripheral blood was drawn at first diagnosis, prior to all treatment. Broader study findings: Blood held most thyroid clonotypes expanded above 0.001 frequency.

Diagnosis of hyperthyroidism was new in patients aged 18 to 65, and its duration was under 2 months. Clinical symptoms, serum thyroxine, TRAb, thyroid ultrasound and orbital computed tomography established diagnosis. Researchers amplified the TCR beta CDR3 regions from RNA transcripts. Carried out on the TCR CDR3, a first-round RT-PCR used the HTBI primer set. TCRdb re-called the multiplex PCR reads with MiXCR, one entry per CDR3 protein. The sample consists of hundreds of thousands of distinct CDR3 sequences, 35% to 40% of them appearing once. This clonotype has a count of ten or more. Its antigen is not identified. The CDR3 sequence is 14 residues long. From germline, CDR1 is LNHNV and CDR2 YYDKDF (reference sequence). V shed 6 bases and J 6 bases; nucleotides not matched to a gene: 9.

This TCR was sampled from a man aged 18 to 29 with Graves' hyperthyroidism. V is TRBV15 and J is TRBJ2-7, with 9 bases matching TRBD1. The sequenced sample consisted of blood. The CDR3 is CATRRTGGMGEQYF. CDR3 coding DNA: TGTGCCACCAGGAGAACAGGGGGCATGGGCGAGCAGTACTTC.